Below are 14 T cell receptor beta chains sequenced from a single sample in a study of a mutant IDH1 vaccine in newly diagnosed glioma. These receptors' antigens are unknown. Using immunoSEQ multiplex PCR, the repertoire was profiled, and TCRdb retains in-frame clones only, with some absent. Seen here are about 13,000 clones, roughly 79% observed once, and the top ten hold 4%. The sample's time point: week 47, end of study. One vaccine dose held 300 ug of mutant IDH1 20-mer peptide and came with topical imiquimod. Sequences were derived from PBMCs, sampled from a glioma patient whose treatment included an IDH1 peptide vaccine. These receptors were taken from a woman aged 40 to 50 with glioma.

This chain links TRBV14 with TRBJ2-1, with TRBD2 matching over 12 bases. Per the germline V gene, CDR1 is SGHDN and CDR2 is FVKESK. J lost 8 bases, V lost 1 base, and 15 bases had no gene match. The CDR3 consists of 19 residues. The DNA for the CDR3 is TGTGCCAGCAGCCAAGGCCTAGCGGGAGGGCCTCGGTCCACCGATGAGCAGTTCTTC. This gives the protein CASSQGLAGGPRSTDEQFF.

V usage is TRBV23-1 and J usage is TRBJ2-7, with a weak D call TRBD2 (6 bases). TRBV23-1 is given ORF status, its function remaining uncertain. CDR3 length: 18 amino acids. Trimming shortened V by 0 bases and J by 4 bases, and 22 bases separated the two germline ends. The DNA of the CDR3 is TGCGCCAGCAGTCAATCCCCACCGCGGTCAGCGGGTAATTACGAGCAGTACTTC. It yields the protein CASSQSPPRSAGNYEQYF.

This chain connects TRBV15 to TRBJ2-7; D gene ambiguous. The V and J ends lost 2 bases and 2 bases respectively, with 10 bases between them. Germline values: CDR1 LNHNV, CDR2 YYDKDF (reference sequence). This CDR3 contains 14 residues. The CDR3 is CATSRSPATYEQYF. Written as DNA, the CDR3 is TGTGCCACCAGCAGATCGCCAGCCACCTACGAGCAGTACTTC.

This clone has a handful of counts. The chain recombines TRBV7-6 with TRBJ1-6; weak D call: TRBD1 (6 bases). Germline assignment: CDR1 SGHVS and CDR2 FNYEAQ. V was trimmed by 1 base and J by 6 bases, leaving 7 bases between them. This CDR3 is 14 amino acids long. CDR3 coding DNA: TGTGCCAGCAGCTTAGTACAGGGTAATTCACCCCTCCACTTT. Amino acid sequence: CASSLVQGNSPLHF.

The chain carries TRBV27 and TRBJ2-2; D perhaps matches TRBD1 (6 bases). Trimming removed 7 bases at V and 3 bases at J, with 6 bases between. The CDR3 runs 12 residues. Germline assignment: CDR1 MNHEY and CDR2 SMNVEV (reference sequence). Here the CDR3 DNA reads TGTGCCAGCAAGGGGGACACCGGGGAGCTGTTTTTT. The encoded protein is CASKGDTGELFF.

The J gene is TRBJ2-5, the V gene TRBV11-2; the D is unclear. The CDR3 contains 15 residues. Per the germline V gene, CDR1 is SGHAT and CDR2 is FQNNGV. Trimming shortened V by 5 bases and J by 3 bases, and 16 bases separated the two germline ends. CDR3 sequence (DNA): TGTGCCAGCAGCCGGCCCATGGGCGGAAAAGAGACCCAGTACTTC. Protein: CASSRPMGGKETQYF.

In its sample, this clone was seen a few times. The chain is built from TRBV7-3 and TRBJ1-1; maybe TRBD1 (6 bases). The CDR3 totals 15 residues. Germline lookup yields CDR1 SGHTA and CDR2 FQGTGA. The germline V and J ends were trimmed by 5 bases and 5 bases, with 18 bases remaining between them. CDR3 region: CASSRTKGGPTEAFF. In DNA, the CDR3 is TGTGCCAGCAGCCGAACAAAGGGGGGGCCAACTGAAGCTTTCTTT.

This chain links TRBV13 with TRBJ2-4; 8 positions match TRBD1. After removal of 5 bases from V and 0 bases from J, the junction contained 6 bases not matched to a gene. Looked up from germline, CDR1 is PRHDT and CDR2 is FYEKMQ (reference sequence). The CDR3 sequence is 16 residues long. The CDR3 bases are TGTGCCAGCAGCCCACCAGGGGGCCGAGCCAAAAACATTCAGTACTTC. Its protein is CASSPPGGRAKNIQYF. The variable domain in full, completed from reference TRBV13 and TRBJ2-4, reads AAGVIQSPRHLIKEKRETATLKCYPIPRHDTVYWYQQGPGQDPQFLISFYEKMQSDKGSIPDRFSAQQFSDYHSELNMSSLELGDSALYFCASSPPGGRAKNIQYFGAGTRLSVL.

The chain is built from TRBV5-6 and TRBJ1-3, with D perhaps matching TRBD1 (6 bases). CDR3 length equals 15 residues. Germline V gene data show CDR1 as SGHDT and CDR2 as YYEEEE. V dropped 3 bases and J dropped 3 bases, with 13 bases sitting between them. For the CDR3, the DNA is TGTGCCAGCAGCTCCAATACAGGGAGTGGAAACACCATATATTTT. Translation: CASSSNTGSGNTIYF.

The rearrangement joins TRBV29-1 to TRBJ1-1; D is unclear. This CDR3 is 12 amino acids long. Per the germline V gene, CDR1 is SQVTM and CDR2 is ANQGSEA. With 0 bases removed from V and 8 bases from J, the gap between germline ends came to 10 bases. DNA for the CDR3: TGCAGCGTTGAAGATTTGTGGAGCGAAGCTTTCTTT. Amino acids: CSVEDLWSEAFF.

The sample holds one count of this clone. The chain uses TRBV19 and TRBJ2-1, with D perhaps matching TRBD2 (5 bases). Germline CDR1 is LNHDA and CDR2 is SQIVND (reference sequence). The CDR3 consists of 14 residues. Trimming stripped 7 bases from V and 7 bases from J, with 17 bases between. The CDR3 sequence is CASKAAIKGNEQFF. For the CDR3, the DNA is TGTGCCAGTAAAGCGGCCATTAAAGGAAATGAGCAGTTCTTC.

The chain joins TRBV18 to TRBJ2-2; D remains unclear. CDR3 length equals 15 residues. Trimming shortened V by 2 bases and J by 7 bases, and 14 bases separated the two germline ends. Germline assignment: CDR1 KGHSH and CDR2 LQKENI. The CDR3 DNA reads TGTGCCAGCTCACCAGCTGCCGGGCCCGGCGGGGAGCTGTTTTTT. Protein sequence: CASSPAAGPGGELFF. Together with reference TRBV18 and TRBJ2-2, the CDR3 gives the full variable domain: NAGVMQNPRHLVRRRGQEARLRCSPMKGHSHVYWYRQLPEEGLKFMVYLQKENIIDESGMPKERFSAEFPKEGPSILRIQQVVRGDSAAYFCASSPAAGPGGELFFGEGSRLTVL.

This CDR3 is CASSWDRTGQNVAFF. CDR3 in DNA: TGTGCCAGCAGCTGGGACCGGACAGGTCAGAACGTAGCTTTCTTT. This chain connects TRBV7-8 to TRBJ1-1; TRBD1 agrees at 7 bases. CDR3 length equals 15 residues. The V gene end was trimmed by 4 bases and the J gene end by 10 bases; junction bases not matched to a gene: 15. Germline CDR1 is SGHVS and CDR2 is FQNEAQ.

The chain combines TRBV29-1 with TRBJ2-7; 7 nucleotides match TRBD1. CDR1 and CDR2 (germline): SQVTM, ANQGSEA. The CDR3 consists of 12 residues. V trimming: 3 bases; J trimming: 2 bases; junction bases outside the gene matches: 1. In DNA, the CDR3 is TGCAGCGTTGAGGGGACAGCCTACGAGCAGTACTTC. It codes for CSVEGTAYEQYF.